These 18 T cell receptor beta chains came from one sample sequenced in a study of T cell repertoires in cytomegalovirus infection. Which antigens these TCRs recognize remains unknown. From the reads, TCRdb called clonotypes with MiXCR, one entry per CDR3 protein. The sample records roughly 990,000 distinct CDR3 sequences, about a third being singletons. Sequenced here: cultured CD8+ T cells from PBMCs, sampled from culture after CMV antigen stimulation. Receptor source: a human donor in good health (CMV status not recorded). Some clones in this sample may be carry-over from other donors' samples.

The gene calls are TRBV6-2 or TRBV6-3 and TRBJ2-1; 13 nucleotides line up with TRBD2. The V gene end was trimmed by 7 bases and the J gene end by 10 bases; junction bases not matched to a gene: 13. CDR1 and CDR2 (germline): MNHEY, SVGEGT. The length of the CDR3 is 16 residues. CDR3 protein: CASIPTPGLAGFEQFF. In DNA, the CDR3 is TGTGCCAGCATCCCCACACCGGGACTAGCGGGATTCGAGCAGTTCTTC.

A note on this clonotype: A read error may be the cause here, since a much bigger clone is one base away. The chain links TRBV7-3 to TRBJ1-2; 7 bases agree with TRBD1. This CDR3 has 16 residues. Germline CDR1 and CDR2: SGHTA and FQGTGA. This CDR3 reads CVSSLDGQAMNYGYTF. The CDR3 DNA reads TGTGTCAGCAGCCTGGACGGACAGGCGATGAACTATGGCTACACCTTC.

This clonotype was seen many times. The chain links TRBV7-8 to TRBJ1-1, with D hard to call. V lost 3 bases and J 10 bases, leaving 24 bases between the germline ends. Germline CDR1 is SGHVS and CDR2 is FQNEAQ. The CDR3 covers 16 residues. CDR3 loop: CASSLPYGLGVAGAFF. The CDR3 bases are TGTGCCAGCAGCTTGCCCTACGGCCTTGGGGTGGCTGGAGCTTTCTTT.

J is TRBJ1-2 and V is TRBV19; no definite D call. CDR1 is LNHDA and CDR2 is SQIVND in the germline V gene (reference sequence). V gave up 3 bases and J gave up 8 bases, with 16 bases separating them. The CDR3 runs to 14 residues. In nucleotides, the CDR3 is TGTGCCAGTAGTATGGCCCCTCGCCCGGTGGGCTACACCTTC. This sequence encodes CASSMAPRPVGYTF.

This clonotype was seen more than once but under ten times. The V and J genes are TRBV12-3 or TRBV12-4 and TRBJ2-7; possible D gene TRBD2, 6 bases. The V end was cut by 5 bases, the J end by 7 bases, with 18 bases between. CDR3 size: 14 residues. Here the CDR3 reads CASSPGAGRREQYF. In DNA, the CDR3 is TGTGCCAGCAGTCCCGGGGCAGGGAGGCGGGAGCAGTACTTC.

This clonotype is a singleton in its sample. An end of the junction differs from the germline gene, which may be a read error. The gene calls are TRBV27 and TRBJ2-1, with TRBD1 matching 10 bases. CDR3 size: 14 residues. Per germline, CDR1 MNHEY and CDR2 SMNVEV (reference sequence). CDR3 nucleotide sequence: TGTACCAGCAGTCCCCGGGACAGGGGCGATGAGCAGTTCTTC. Translation gives CTSSPRDRGDEQFF.

This clonotype came up many times. The gene calls are TRBV11-3 and TRBJ2-1, with 8 bases that match TRBD2. The CDR3 has 16 amino acids. V was pared by 5 bases and J by 7 bases, with 13 bases of the junction left unmatched. The V gene's germline CDR1 is SGHNT and CDR2 YENEEA. CDR3 nucleotide sequence: TGTGCCAGCAGCCTAACGGGACTAGGGGGACGGAATGAGCAGTTCTTC. Translating gives CASSLTGLGGRNEQFF.

The chain couples TRBV11-2 to TRBJ2-1; TRBD2 matches at 10 bases. V was pared by 2 bases and J by 5 bases, with 3 bases of the junction left unmatched. Germline CDR1 reads SGHAT; CDR2 reads FQNNGV. The CDR3 length is 15 residues. The CDR3 spells CASSLFSGGHNEQFF. The CDR3 DNA reads TGTGCCAGCAGCTTATTTAGCGGGGGGCACAATGAGCAGTTCTTC.

Comments on this clonotype: Germline is not matched at one junction end, which may reflect a read error. The chain uses TRBV27 and TRBJ2-6; the D gene could be TRBD1 or TRBD2 (5 bases each). The CDR3 covers 15 residues. Germline lookup yields CDR1 MNHEY and CDR2 SMNVEV (reference sequence). The CDR3 reads CASSRREYGANILTF. The CDR3 coding sequence is TGTGCCAGCAGTAGGAGAGAGTACGGGGCCAACATCCTGACTTTC.

The sample holds many counts of this clonotype. This chain links TRBV11-3 with TRBJ2-2; 7 bases are shared with TRBD2. The length of the CDR3 is 16 residues. Germline-derived CDR1 and CDR2 are SGHNT and YENEEA. J was trimmed by 5 bases and V by 4 bases; bases with no gene match: 10. CDR3 DNA: TGTGCCAGCAGCTCGGCCCGGGGGGACCCGACCGGGGAGCTGTTTTTT. This encodes CASSSARGDPTGELFF.

This clonotype was counted a few times. The chain links TRBV7-2 to TRBJ1-1; D may be TRBD1 (6 bases). Germline V CDR1 and CDR2: SGHTA, FQGNSA. V dropped 8 bases and J dropped 11 bases, with 21 bases sitting between them. CDR3 size: 13 residues. CDR3 sequence: CASGGIGGPRAFF. In DNA form, the CDR3 reads TGTGCCAGCGGGGGTATCGGGGGCCCTAGGGCTTTCTTT.

The table lists this clonotype with a count of one. The genes are TRBV29-1 and TRBJ1-1; 8 nucleotides align to TRBD1. This CDR3 is 14 amino acids long. After removal of 8 bases from V and 8 bases from J, the junction contained 16 bases not matched to a gene. Germline CDR1 is SQVTM and CDR2 is ANQGSEA. The DNA of the CDR3 is TGCAGCCCCGTCAACTCCGGGACAGGACCCGAAGCTTTCTTT. Its protein is CSPVNSGTGPEAFF.

This chain links TRBV4-3 with TRBJ2-5, with D possibly being TRBD1 (5 bases). CDR1 is LGHNA, CDR2 YSLEER, per germline. The CDR3 contains 16 residues. V was pared by 0 bases and J by 4 bases, with 15 bases between. As DNA, the CDR3 is TGCGCCAGCAGCCAAGATCTTCCAGGGCCCCTAGAGACCCAGTACTTC. Translation gives CASSQDLPGPLETQYF.

CDR3 nucleotide sequence: TGTGCCAGTAGTATAGGAGGGGTCGGGAGCTACACCTTC. This encodes CASSIGGVGSYTF. The gene calls are TRBV19 and TRBJ1-2; TRBD1 is a possible D gene (5 bases). This CDR3 region has 13 residues. Trimming took 1 base from V and 9 from J, leaving 12 bases between them. Germline values: CDR1 LNHDA, CDR2 SQIVND (reference sequence).

This clonotype has only a few counts. The genes are TRBV7-6 and TRBJ2-5; perhaps TRBD2 as D (6 bases). The CDR3 is made up of 12 amino acids. The V gene lost 8 bases and the J gene lost 3 bases, with 10 bases spanning the gap. Germline-derived CDR1 and CDR2 are SGHVS and FNYEAQ. This CDR3 reads CASGTGEETQYF. The CDR3 coding sequence is TGTGCCAGCGGCACGGGGGAAGAGACCCAGTACTTC.

This clonotype has more than one count but fewer than ten. J is TRBJ1-2 and V is TRBV6-6; D is perhaps TRBD1 (5 bases). The CDR3 is 15 residues long. V lost 9 bases and J lost 3, with 20 bases in between. CDR1 and CDR2 from the germline V gene are MNHNY and SVGAGI (reference sequence). CDR3 protein: CASLRATGTDYGYTF. As DNA, the CDR3 is TGTGCCAGTCTAAGGGCTACCGGGACGGACTATGGCTACACCTTC.

This clonotype was seen at least ten times. The V and J genes are TRBV5-5 and TRBJ1-6, with TRBD1 identical over 9 bases. Germline V CDR1 and CDR2: SGHKS, YYEKEE (reference sequence). V lost 2 bases, J lost 7 bases, and 4 bases stayed unmatched. The CDR3 has 15 residues. CDR3 sequence (DNA): TGTGCCAGCAGCTTTTGGGACAGGGAAAATTCACCCCTCCACTTT. As protein: CASSFWDRENSPLHF.

This clonotype has just a few counts. The V call is TRBV29-1, the J call TRBJ1-1, with 9 bases lining up with TRBD1. V gave up 5 bases and J gave up 0 bases; unmatched junction bases: 13. The V gene's germline CDR1 is SQVTM and CDR2 ANQGSEA. CDR3 size: 17 residues. In nucleotides, the CDR3 is TGCAGCGTTCCCAAGTTTAACAGGGGGCTAATGAACACTGAAGCTTTCTTT. Encoded protein: CSVPKFNRGLMNTEAFF.